This section outlines one TCR beta chain sequence together with its context. Its antigen remains unknown. Execution of the assay was at deep level. Clones were read by immunoSEQ multiplex PCR, and TCRdb kept only the in-frame ones, dropping some. The data contain under 1,100,000 clones, about 80% of them singletons. Every donor was a Caucasian adult from Nashville, Tennessee. These data belong to a study of shared clonotypes between healthy human individuals. The wider study: Each donor had three CD4 naive, three CD4 memory, two CD8 naive and one CD8 memory plate. The study's findings and limits: Sequencing depth was predicted to influence how clonotypes are shared among donors.

The ends were cut back, 6 bases at V and 3 bases at J, with 11 bases in the middle. This CDR3 is built from 14 residues. Looked up from germline, CDR1 is MDHEN and CDR2 is SYDVKM. The sample consisted of memory CD4+ T cells sorted from blood. Described subset: CD45RA-negative fraction. This chain joins TRBV28 and TRBJ2-2; possible D gene TRBD1, 5 bases. The sequence was collected from a man aged 18 to 30 in good health. Written as DNA, the CDR3 is TGTGCCAGCAGCCCCACAGGCCACACCGGGGAGCTGTTTTTT. Its translation is CASSPTGHTGELFF. Complete variable domain (other parts from reference TRBV28 and TRBJ2-2): DVKVTQSSRYLVKRTGEKVFLECVQDMDHENMFWYRQDPGLGLRLIYFSYDVKMKEKGDIPEGYSVSREKKERFSLILESASTNQTSMYLCASSPTGHTGELFFGEGSRLTVL.